Below are 27 T cell receptor beta chains sequenced from a single sample in a study of identical twins. From the 5' RACE reads, TCRdb called clonotypes with MiXCR, one entry per CDR3 protein. Counted here are about 570,000 distinct CDR3 sequences, 9.6% occurring once; the ten biggest clones make up under 3.5%. These records were also assigned to another study, of yellow fever vaccine responses in identical twins.

Sequencing input: PBMCs. The receptor set was obtained from a woman under 30 in good health.

The table lists this clonotype with many counts. The CDR3 here is CASSLRGLGYTF. For the CDR3, the DNA is TGTGCCAGCAGCTTGCGGGGGCTCGGCTACACCTTC. The chain carries TRBV5-6 and TRBJ1-2; tentative D call: TRBD1 (6 bases). The V and J ends lost 1 base and 8 bases respectively, with 9 bases between them. Germline V gene sequence: CDR1 SGHDT, CDR2 YYEEEE. CDR3 length equals 12 residues. The variable domain in full, completed from reference TRBV5-6 and TRBJ1-2, reads DAGVTQSPTHLIKTRGQQVTLRCSPKSGHDTVSWYQQALGQGPQFIFQYYEEEERQRGNFPDRFSGHQFPNYSSELNVNALLLGDSALYLCASSLRGLGYTFGSGTRLTVV.

The sample holds many counts of this clonotype. The rearrangement joins TRBV5-1 to TRBJ2-3; TRBD1 is a possible D gene (6 bases). V gave up 4 bases and J gave up 3 bases, with 18 bases separating them. This CDR3 has 16 amino acids. In germline, CDR1 is SGHRS, CDR2 YFSETQ. CDR3 DNA sequence: TGCGCCAGCAGCCAACCCACAGGGAAAGTTACAGATACGCAGTATTTT. This translates into CASSQPTGKVTDTQYF.

The sample holds many counts of this clonotype. The J gene is TRBJ2-7, the V gene TRBV28, with TRBD2 identical over 10 bases. Germline loops: CDR1 MDHEN, CDR2 SYDVKM. Trimming removed 6 bases from V and 3 bases from J; junction bases left unmatched: 5. This CDR3 is 14 amino acids long. Here the CDR3 reads CASSNSGRFYEQYF. The CDR3 DNA is TGTGCCAGCAGCAATAGCGGGAGGTTCTACGAGCAGTACTTC.

The V and J genes are TRBV20-1 and TRBJ1-5, with a tentative D call TRBD1 (6 bases). Per germline, CDR1 DFQATT and CDR2 SNEGSKA (reference sequence). The CDR3 length is 15 residues. V lost 0 bases and J lost 3, with 12 bases in between. The CDR3 region is CSARDGGASNQPQHF. The CDR3 nucleotides are TGCAGTGCTAGAGATGGGGGGGCGTCCAATCAGCCCCAGCATTTT.

This clonotype was counted ten times or more. The rearrangement uses TRBV7-2 and TRBJ1-1; 7 bases fit TRBD1. Germline V lookup: CDR1 SGHTA, CDR2 FQGNSA. V shed 3 bases, J shed 12 bases, and the junction held 4 bases outside the gene matches. The CDR3 length is 11 residues. This CDR3 is CASSFNRGTFF. The CDR3 coding sequence is TGTGCCAGCAGCTTTAACAGGGGAACTTTCTTT.

This clonotype has a count of ten or more. This chain links TRBV7-2 with TRBJ2-7; 8 bases line up with TRBD1. Trimming removed 5 bases from V and 7 bases from J; junction bases left unmatched: 10. The CDR3 runs to 14 residues. CDR1 SGHTA and CDR2 FQGNSA come from the germline V gene. This chain's CDR3 is CASSDRDRQFEQYF. CDR3 nucleotides: TGTGCCAGCAGCGACCGGGACAGGCAGTTTGAGCAGTACTTC. The full variable domain, with the rest looked up from reference TRBV7-2 and TRBJ2-7, is GAGVSQSPSNKVTEKGKDVELRCDPISGHTALYWYRQSLGQGLEFLIYFQGNSAPDKSGLPSDRFSAERTGGSVSTLTIQRTQQEDSAVYLCASSDRDRQFEQYFGPGTRLTVT.

This clonotype appeared many times. The chain carries TRBV6-5 and TRBJ2-1; 10 bases align to TRBD2. J gave up 6 bases and V 0 bases, and 8 bases lay outside the gene matches. The V gene's germline CDR1 is MNHEY and CDR2 SVGAGI. The CDR3 has 17 residues. The CDR3 reads CASSYSILAGVGNEQFF. DNA of the CDR3: TGTGCCAGCAGTTACTCGATTCTAGCGGGAGTAGGCAATGAGCAGTTCTTC.

This chain uses TRBV27 with TRBJ2-3; possibly TRBD2 for D (5 bases). Trimming stripped 1 base from V and 2 bases from J, with 7 bases between. Germline loops: CDR1 MNHEY, CDR2 SMNVEV (reference sequence). The CDR3 loop spans 14 amino acids. For the CDR3, the DNA is TGTGCCAGCAGTTTATACGGGAACACAGATACGCAGTATTTT. It codes for CASSLYGNTDTQYF.

In its sample, this clonotype was seen many times. The chain carries TRBV20-1 and TRBJ1-2; D gene unclear. The CDR3 consists of 13 residues. V shed 3 bases and J shed 4 bases, with 12 bases lying between them. Germline V CDR1 and CDR2: DFQATT, SNEGSKA (reference sequence). The CDR3 reads CSASGLNAYGYTF. The DNA for the CDR3 is TGCAGTGCTAGCGGGTTAAACGCCTATGGCTACACCTTC.

This clonotype was recorded many times. The chain's CDR3 is CSAPHIPGTNNEQFF. The CDR3, as DNA: TGCAGTGCTCCTCACATTCCCGGGACGAACAATGAGCAGTTCTTC. The chain combines TRBV20-1 with TRBJ2-1; either TRBD1 or TRBD2 may supply D (5 bases each). Germline values: CDR1 DFQATT, CDR2 SNEGSKA (reference sequence). The CDR3 spans 15 residues. Trimming left V 5 bases short and J 5 bases short, with 19 bases between.

This clonotype has a handful of counts. The chain uses TRBV20-1 and TRBJ2-3, with TRBD2 matching 11 bases. Germline V gene lookup returns CDR1 DFQATT and CDR2 SNEGSKA (reference sequence). Trimming cost V 3 bases and J 0 bases; bases outside gene matches: 8. CDR3 length: 17 residues. CDR3 residues: CSASRLAGGKSTDTQYF. The DNA of the CDR3 is TGCAGTGCTAGTCGGCTAGCGGGGGGCAAAAGCACAGATACGCAGTATTTT.

This clonotype has a count of ten or more. The J gene is TRBJ2-1, the V gene TRBV29-1; D remains ambiguous. Trimming cost V 8 bases and J 2 bases, with 10 bases left between them. Germline CDR1 and CDR2: SQVTM and ANQGSEA. The CDR3 length is 12 residues. The CDR3 DNA follows: TGCAGCTTGCCTGGGGCCTACAATGAGCAGTTCTTC. The encoded protein is CSLPGAYNEQFF.

A few counts support this clonotype. This chain links TRBV30 with TRBJ2-2; tentative D call: TRBD2 (5 bases). V was trimmed by 0 bases and J by 6 bases, leaving 14 bases between them. This CDR3 spans 15 amino acids. CDR1 GTSNPN and CDR2 SVGIG come from the germline V gene (reference sequence). The CDR3 spells CAWSVIPPSSGELFF. The CDR3 DNA reads TGTGCCTGGAGTGTAATCCCTCCTAGCTCCGGGGAGCTGTTTTTT.

V and J are TRBV30 and TRBJ2-7; unclear D gene. The CDR3 extends over 14 amino acids. Per the germline V gene, CDR1 is GTSNPN and CDR2 is SVGIG (reference sequence). Trimming removed 0 bases at V and 2 bases at J, with 11 bases between. The CDR3 DNA follows: TGTGCCTGGAGTGTATCCGGCCGTACCTACGAGCAGTACTTC. This encodes CAWSVSGRTYEQYF.

This clonotype has ten or more counts. This chain connects TRBV3-1 to TRBJ2-5; D is unresolved. The CDR3 contains 15 residues. Germline CDR1 is LGHDT and CDR2 is YNNKEL (reference sequence). The V end lost 0 bases, the J end lost 2 bases, and 10 bases lay between the germline ends. The CDR3 nucleotides are TGTGCCAGCAGCCAAGATAGGCCACCACAAGAGACCCAGTACTTC. Translated, it gives CASSQDRPPQETQYF.

This clonotype was seen a handful of times. V and J are TRBV5-1 and TRBJ2-2; 8 bases align to TRBD2. The CDR3 contains 15 residues. The germline CDR1 and CDR2 sequences are SGHRS and YFSETQ. V lost 4 bases, J lost 5 bases, and 7 bases stayed unmatched. CDR3 amino acids: CASSTGGGRTGELFF. The CDR3 DNA reads as TGCGCCAGCAGCACCGGCGGGGGGAGAACCGGGGAGCTGTTTTTT.

This clonotype was counted only a few times. Here the CDR3 reads CASSSTGSASNTGELFF. The CDR3 region has the DNA TGTGCCAGCAGCTCTACAGGTAGTGCTTCGAACACCGGGGAGCTGTTTTTT. This chain connects TRBV7-2 to TRBJ2-2, with a possible D match to TRBD1 (5 bases). The CDR3 runs 17 residues. Germline V lookup: CDR1 SGHTA, CDR2 FQGNSA. Trimming stripped 4 bases from V and 0 bases from J, with 15 bases between.

The genes are TRBV15 and TRBJ2-7, with 10 bases lining up with TRBD1. This CDR3 has 16 residues. J lost 2 bases, V lost 4 bases, and 8 bases had no gene match. CDR1 LNHNV and CDR2 YYDKDF come from the germline V gene (reference sequence). The CDR3 is CATSKSGQGGTYEQYF. The DNA for the CDR3 is TGTGCCACCAGCAAATCCGGACAGGGGGGCACCTACGAGCAGTACTTC.

V gene TRBV7-9 combines with J gene TRBJ2-7; 12 nucleotides line up with TRBD2. Germline CDR1 reads SEHNR; CDR2 reads FQNEAQ (reference sequence). The CDR3 totals 16 residues. The junction had 5 bases not matched to a gene; V was cut back by 5 bases and J by 0 bases. The chain's CDR3 is CASSPRLAGDSYEQYF. The CDR3, as DNA: TGTGCCAGCAGCCCACGACTAGCGGGGGACTCCTACGAGCAGTACTTC.

This clonotype turned up a few times. This sequence joins TRBV28 and TRBJ2-3; maybe TRBD2 (5 bases). Germline loops: CDR1 MDHEN, CDR2 SYDVKM. This CDR3 contains 12 residues. V lost 5 bases and J lost 5, with 8 bases in between. Here the CDR3 reads CASSQAVDTQYF. As DNA, the CDR3 is TGTGCCAGCAGTCAAGCGGTAGATACGCAGTATTTT.

The chain is built from TRBV4-3 and TRBJ2-5, with 9 positions matching TRBD2. The CDR3 consists of 17 residues. Germline-derived CDR1 and CDR2 are LGHNA and YSLEER. Losses at the gene ends were 4 bases for V and 2 bases for J; bases not matched to a gene: 11. CDR3 region: CASSPTAGTSPQETQYF. For the CDR3, the DNA is TGCGCCAGCAGCCCAACTGCCGGGACTAGCCCTCAAGAGACCCAGTACTTC.

The table lists this clonotype with a few counts. The chain combines TRBV20-1 with TRBJ1-2, with 9 bases lining up with TRBD1. From germline, CDR1 is DFQATT and CDR2 SNEGSKA (reference sequence). After removal of 6 bases from V and 1 base from J, the junction contained 6 bases not matched to a gene. The CDR3 has 14 amino acids. This CDR3 is CSAGRTGVNYGYTF. In DNA form, the CDR3 reads TGCAGTGCAGGACGGACAGGGGTTAACTATGGCTACACCTTC.

The rearrangement uses TRBV6-5 and TRBJ2-1, with D perhaps TRBD2 (6 bases). The V end lost 0 bases, the J end lost 4 bases, and 13 bases lay between the germline ends. Looked up from germline, CDR1 is MNHEY and CDR2 is SVGAGI. The CDR3 loop spans 16 amino acids. The CDR3 here is CASSYSGRFAYNEQFF. For the CDR3, the DNA is TGTGCCAGCAGTTACTCGGGGAGGTTCGCGTACAATGAGCAGTTCTTC.

This clonotype came up many times. The rearrangement links TRBV20-1 to TRBJ2-5; 9 bases are a match to TRBD2. In germline, CDR1 is DFQATT, CDR2 SNEGSKA (reference sequence). The V gene end was trimmed by 3 bases and the J gene end by 5 bases; junction bases not matched to a gene: 13. The CDR3 length is 16 residues. CDR3 protein: CSASPLAGPTLETQYF. The CDR3 DNA follows: TGCAGTGCTAGTCCTCTAGCGGGACCCACCCTGGAGACCCAGTACTTC.

This clonotype was recorded at least ten times. The chain is built from TRBV7-9 and TRBJ2-3; TRBD2 agrees at 7 bases. The V gene end was trimmed by 4 bases and the J gene end by 3 bases; junction bases not matched to a gene: 7. The CDR3 has 15 amino acids. CDR1 is SEHNR and CDR2 is FQNEAQ in the germline V gene (reference sequence). This CDR3 is CASSSWGRGTDTQYF. As DNA, the CDR3 is TGTGCCAGCAGCTCCTGGGGGAGGGGAACAGATACGCAGTATTTT.

This clonotype was found a few times. This rearrangement joins TRBV28 to TRBJ2-2, with D unclear. The CDR3 contains 16 residues. Trimming shortened V by 5 bases and J by 0 bases, and 13 bases separated the two germline ends. Germline values: CDR1 MDHEN, CDR2 SYDVKM. The CDR3 region has the DNA TGTGCCAGCAGTCCCGGTCGCCATGCGAACACCGGGGAGCTGTTTTTT. Translated, it gives CASSPGRHANTGELFF.

This chain links TRBV2 with TRBJ2-7; D call uncertain. V was clipped by 8 bases and J by 0 bases, with 5 bases between them. CDR1 and CDR2 from the germline V gene are SNHLY and FYNNEI. This CDR3 has 11 residues. CDR3 loop: CASVSSYEQYF. CDR3 DNA: TGTGCCAGCGTCAGCTCCTACGAGCAGTACTTC. Variable domain in full (rest from reference TRBV2 and TRBJ2-7): EPEVTQTPSHQVTQMGQEVILRCVPISNHLYFYWYRQILGQKVEFLVSFYNNEISEKSEIFDDQFSVERPDGSNFTLKIRSTKLEDSAMYFCASVSSYEQYFGPGTRLTVT.